Listed below are T cell receptor beta chains from one sample, sequenced in a study of T cells after yellow fever vaccination. Each CDR3 protein is one row after TCRdb ran MiXCR on the 5' RACE reads. The sample yields 170,000 or so distinct CDR3 sequences, roughly 6.4% seen once. Here the sequenced sample was CD4+ T cells sorted from PBMCs, taken on the day of the first yellow fever vaccination. Every receptor here comes from a man between 18 and 35 years old who received the YFV17D yellow fever vaccine. The CDR3 runs from the conserved cysteine through the conserved F or W. D genes are given only for firm matches. Rows may omit the clone size; those that give it use once, few, many or a size class.

CDR3 length: 15; J gene: TRBJ1-5; D gene: -; clone size: -; V gene: TRBV12-3/TRBV12-4; CDR3 protein: CASSYYGRANQPQHF; CDR3 DNA: TGTGCCAGCAGCTACTACGGCAGGGCGAATCAGCCCCAGCATTTT
CDR3 length: 16; J gene: TRBJ2-1; D gene: TRBD2; clone size: few; V gene: TRBV7-9; CDR3 protein: CASSLALAGIYNEQFF; CDR3 DNA: TGTGCCAGCAGCCTCGCCCTAGCGGGGATTTACAATGAGCAGTTCTTC
CDR3 length: 15; J gene: TRBJ1-6; D gene: TRBD1; clone size: many; V gene: TRBV15; CDR3 protein: CATSSQGAQGSPLHF; CDR3 DNA: TGTGCCACCAGCAGTCAGGGGGCGCAGGGTTCACCCCTCCACTTT
CDR3 length: 14; J gene: TRBJ1-1; D gene: TRBD1; clone size: -; V gene: TRBV9; CDR3 protein: CASSATGGWTEAFF; CDR3 DNA: TGTGCCAGCAGCGCCACAGGGGGCTGGACTGAAGCTTTCTTT
CDR3 length: 15; J gene: TRBJ2-1; D gene: TRBD1; clone size: many; V gene: TRBV5-6; CDR3 protein: CASSSGQGARNEQFF; CDR3 DNA: TGTGCCAGCAGTTCTGGACAGGGGGCGCGCAATGAGCAGTTCTTC
CDR3 length: 12; J gene: TRBJ2-3; D gene: -; clone size: -; V gene: TRBV20-1; CDR3 protein: CSALVRLDTQYF; CDR3 DNA: TGCAGTGCCCTTGTCCGCCTCGATACGCAGTATTTT
CDR3 length: 14; J gene: TRBJ2-5; D gene: TRBD1; clone size: few; V gene: TRBV20-1; CDR3 protein: CSANDWGQGGSQYF; CDR3 DNA: TGCAGTGCGAATGACTGGGGACAGGGTGGGAGCCAGTACTTC
CDR3 length: 16; J gene: TRBJ2-1; D gene: -; clone size: few; V gene: TRBV4-2; CDR3 protein: CASSPSVATINNEQFF; CDR3 DNA: TGTGCCAGCAGCCCCTCCGTGGCGACTATCAACAATGAGCAGTTCTTC
CDR3 length: 16; J gene: TRBJ2-2; D gene: TRBD1; clone size: many; V gene: TRBV5-1; CDR3 protein: CASTPGQGANTGELFF; CDR3 DNA: TGCGCCAGCACCCCGGGACAGGGCGCGAACACCGGGGAGCTGTTTTTT
CDR3 length: 12; J gene: TRBJ1-1; D gene: -; clone size: few; V gene: TRBV20-1; CDR3 protein: CSARPENTEAFF; CDR3 DNA: TGCAGTGCTAGACCAGAGAACACTGAAGCTTTCTTT
CDR3 length: 16; J gene: TRBJ2-5; D gene: -; clone size: -; V gene: TRBV18; CDR3 protein: CASSPPDWAGEETQYF; CDR3 DNA: TGTGCCAGCTCACCACCGGATTGGGCCGGAGAAGAGACCCAGTACTTC
CDR3 length: 11; J gene: TRBJ2-1; D gene: -; clone size: -; V gene: TRBV28; CDR3 protein: CASTLHNEQFF; CDR3 DNA: TGTGCCAGCACCCTACACAATGAGCAGTTCTTC
CDR3 length: 15; J gene: TRBJ2-3; D gene: TRBD2; clone size: -; V gene: TRBV7-2; CDR3 protein: CASSARSGGRDTQYF; CDR3 DNA: TGTGCCAGCAGCGCCCGTAGCGGGGGGAGGGATACGCAGTATTTT
CDR3 length: 14; J gene: TRBJ2-5; D gene: TRBD1; clone size: -; V gene: TRBV4-2; CDR3 protein: CARSPGTVQETQYF; CDR3 DNA: TGTGCCAGGAGCCCCGGGACAGTTCAAGAGACCCAGTACTTC
CDR3 length: 14; J gene: TRBJ2-3; D gene: TRBD1; clone size: -; V gene: TRBV2; CDR3 protein: CASSRDRGSDTQYF; CDR3 DNA: TGTGCCAGCAGCCGGGACAGGGGGTCAGATACGCAGTATTTT
CDR3 length: 13; J gene: TRBJ1-1; D gene: -; clone size: -; V gene: TRBV29-1; CDR3 protein: CSASGQGKTEAFF; CDR3 DNA: TGCAGCGCCTCCGGGCAGGGCAAGACTGAAGCTTTCTTT
CDR3 length: 13; J gene: TRBJ1-4; D gene: -; clone size: many; V gene: TRBV6-5; CDR3 protein: CATRSTGGEKLFF; CDR3 DNA: TGTGCCACCAGATCAACTGGGGGGGAAAAACTGTTTTTT
CDR3 length: 16; J gene: TRBJ1-2; D gene: -; clone size: -; V gene: TRBV5-4; CDR3 protein: CASSFYSSRANYGYTF; CDR3 DNA: TGTGCCAGCAGCTTTTACAGTTCCCGGGCTAACTATGGCTACACCTTC
CDR3 length: 16; J gene: TRBJ2-1; D gene: TRBD2; clone size: -; V gene: TRBV4-3; CDR3 protein: CASSQVASGGFYEQFF; CDR3 DNA: TGCGCCAGCAGCCAAGTAGCTAGCGGGGGCTTTTATGAGCAGTTCTTC
CDR3 length: 21; J gene: TRBJ2-3; D gene: -; clone size: many; V gene: TRBV6-2/TRBV6-3; CDR3 protein: CASSYSKALFAGSHSTDTQYF; CDR3 DNA: TGTGCCAGCAGTTACTCGAAGGCGTTGTTCGCCGGGAGCCATAGCACAGATACGCAGTATTTT
CDR3 length: 14; J gene: TRBJ2-4; D gene: -; clone size: -; V gene: TRBV11-2; CDR3 protein: CASSLDRAKNIQYF; CDR3 DNA: TGTGCCAGCAGCTTGGACAGAGCCAAAAACATTCAGTACTTC
CDR3 length: 17; J gene: TRBJ1-5; D gene: TRBD1; clone size: -; V gene: TRBV4-1; CDR3 protein: CASSQPTGERSNQPQHF; CDR3 DNA: TGCGCCAGCAGCCAACCGACAGGGGAAAGAAGCAATCAGCCCCAGCATTTT
CDR3 length: 13; J gene: TRBJ2-5; D gene: -; clone size: many; V gene: TRBV20-1; CDR3 protein: CSAYQGAKETQYF; CDR3 DNA: TGCAGTGCTTACCAGGGTGCCAAAGAGACCCAGTACTTC
CDR3 length: 15; J gene: TRBJ2-1; D gene: TRBD2; clone size: many; V gene: TRBV5-6; CDR3 protein: CASSTGTSGGNEQFF; CDR3 DNA: TGTGCCAGCAGCACCGGGACTAGCGGGGGGAATGAGCAGTTCTTC
CDR3 length: 14; J gene: TRBJ1-4; D gene: -; clone size: -; V gene: TRBV18; CDR3 protein: CASSATDINEKLFF; CDR3 DNA: TGTGCCAGCTCTGCGACAGACATAAATGAAAAACTGTTTTTT
CDR3 length: 15; J gene: TRBJ2-1; D gene: -; clone size: few; V gene: TRBV19; CDR3 protein: CASSIRPFSYNEQFF; CDR3 DNA: TGTGCCAGTAGTATCCGACCCTTCTCCTACAATGAGCAGTTCTTC
CDR3 length: 16; J gene: TRBJ2-3; D gene: TRBD2; clone size: -; V gene: TRBV7-2; CDR3 protein: CASSLFRGGGTDTQYF; CDR3 DNA: TGTGCCAGCAGCTTATTTCGGGGGGGGGGCACAGATACGCAGTATTTT
CDR3 length: 15; J gene: TRBJ2-3; D gene: TRBD2; clone size: few; V gene: TRBV6-1; CDR3 protein: CASRKLGGGTDTQYF; CDR3 DNA: TGTGCCAGCAGGAAATTGGGGGGGGGCACAGATACGCAGTATTTT
CDR3 length: 16; J gene: TRBJ2-1; D gene: TRBD2; clone size: few; V gene: TRBV20-1; CDR3 protein: CSARKKASGGYNEQFF; CDR3 DNA: TGCAGTGCTAGAAAAAAGGCTAGCGGGGGCTACAATGAGCAGTTCTTC
CDR3 length: 15; J gene: TRBJ2-7; D gene: -; clone size: many; V gene: TRBV7-2; CDR3 protein: CASSLGDTFSYEQYF; CDR3 DNA: TGTGCCAGCAGCTTAGGGGACACGTTCTCCTACGAGCAGTACTTC
CDR3 length: 14; J gene: TRBJ2-1; D gene: -; clone size: -; V gene: TRBV14; CDR3 protein: CASSQAGSYDEQFF; CDR3 DNA: TGTGCCAGCAGCCAAGCGGGGTCATACGATGAGCAGTTCTTC
CDR3 length: 14; J gene: TRBJ2-5; D gene: TRBD1; clone size: many; V gene: TRBV20-1; CDR3 protein: CSASSRGGKETQYF; CDR3 DNA: TGCAGTGCTTCTTCCCGAGGGGGCAAAGAGACCCAGTACTTC
CDR3 length: 14; J gene: TRBJ1-1; D gene: -; clone size: many; V gene: TRBV5-1; CDR3 protein: CASSGGGWQEVAFF; CDR3 DNA: TGCGCCAGCAGTGGGGGGGGATGGCAAGAGGTGGCTTTCTTT